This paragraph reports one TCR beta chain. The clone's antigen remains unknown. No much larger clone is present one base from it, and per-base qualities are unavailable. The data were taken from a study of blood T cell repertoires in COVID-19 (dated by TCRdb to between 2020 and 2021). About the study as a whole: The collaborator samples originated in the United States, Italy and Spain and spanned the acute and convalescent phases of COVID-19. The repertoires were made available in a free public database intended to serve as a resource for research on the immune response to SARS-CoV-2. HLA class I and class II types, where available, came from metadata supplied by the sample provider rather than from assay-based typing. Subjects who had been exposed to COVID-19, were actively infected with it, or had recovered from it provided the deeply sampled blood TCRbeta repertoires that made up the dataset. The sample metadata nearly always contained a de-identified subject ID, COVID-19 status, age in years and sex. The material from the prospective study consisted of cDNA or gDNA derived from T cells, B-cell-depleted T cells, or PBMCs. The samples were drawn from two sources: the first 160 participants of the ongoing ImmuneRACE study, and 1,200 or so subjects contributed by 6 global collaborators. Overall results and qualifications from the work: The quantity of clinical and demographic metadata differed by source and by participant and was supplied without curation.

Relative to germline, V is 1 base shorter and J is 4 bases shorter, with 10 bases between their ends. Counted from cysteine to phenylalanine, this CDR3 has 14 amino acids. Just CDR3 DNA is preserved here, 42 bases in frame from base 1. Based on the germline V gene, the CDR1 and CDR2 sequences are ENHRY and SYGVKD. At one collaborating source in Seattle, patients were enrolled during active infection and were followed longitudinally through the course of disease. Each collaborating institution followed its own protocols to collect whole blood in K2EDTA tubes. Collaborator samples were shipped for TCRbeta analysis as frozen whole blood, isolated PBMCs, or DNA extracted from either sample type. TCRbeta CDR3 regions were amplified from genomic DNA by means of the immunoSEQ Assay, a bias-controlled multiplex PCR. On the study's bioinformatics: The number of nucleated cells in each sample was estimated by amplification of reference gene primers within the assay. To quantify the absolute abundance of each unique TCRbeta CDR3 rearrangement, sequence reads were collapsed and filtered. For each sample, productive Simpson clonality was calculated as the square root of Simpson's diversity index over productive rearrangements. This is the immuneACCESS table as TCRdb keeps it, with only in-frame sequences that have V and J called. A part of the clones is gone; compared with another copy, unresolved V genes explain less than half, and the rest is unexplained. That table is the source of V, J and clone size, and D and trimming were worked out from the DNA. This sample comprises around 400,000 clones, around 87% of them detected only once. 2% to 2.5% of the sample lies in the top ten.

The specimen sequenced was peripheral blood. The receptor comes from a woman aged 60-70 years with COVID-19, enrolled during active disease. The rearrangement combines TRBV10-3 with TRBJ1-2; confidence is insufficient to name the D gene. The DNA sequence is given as TGTGCCATCAGTGAGTGGCAGGCCGGCTATGGCTACACCTTC. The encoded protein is CAISEWQAGYGYTF.